This T cell receptor (beta chain) originates from a study of OX40 agonist ivuxolimab in advanced cancers. On the study more broadly: Every 2 weeks, patients got intravenous ivuxolimab at one of six dose levels (0.01-10 mg/kg). Overall study results and limits: Near-lowest levels of clonal expansion characterized partial responders at 0.1-3.0 mg/kg. CD8+ T cells showed, on average, more clonal expansion than CD4+ cells.

The CDR3 loop spans 14 amino acids. Germline assignment: CDR1 MGHRA and CDR2 YSYEKL. V was clipped by 1 base and J by 0 bases, with 7 bases between them. A note on this clone: As yet, its antigen is unknown. Other nucleotide sequences in the sample specify the same CDR3.

Using immunoSEQ multiplex PCR, the repertoire was profiled, and TCRdb retains in-frame clones only, with some absent. The table shows about 16,000 clones, with around four fifths occurring only once. Autoimmune disease history or systemic immunosuppression meant exclusion. This material consisted of CD4+ or CD8+ T cells sorted from blood, taken in a trial of the OX40 agonist ivuxolimab. The clonotype originates from an adult with an advanced solid tumor such as melanoma, head and neck, liver or kidney cancer. V and J are TRBV4-1 and TRBJ2-7, with D possibly being TRBD2 (6 bases). For the CDR3, the DNA is TGCGCCAGCAGCCAAGTCGGGGGCTCCTACGAGCAGTACTTC. This gives the protein CASSQVGGSYEQYF.